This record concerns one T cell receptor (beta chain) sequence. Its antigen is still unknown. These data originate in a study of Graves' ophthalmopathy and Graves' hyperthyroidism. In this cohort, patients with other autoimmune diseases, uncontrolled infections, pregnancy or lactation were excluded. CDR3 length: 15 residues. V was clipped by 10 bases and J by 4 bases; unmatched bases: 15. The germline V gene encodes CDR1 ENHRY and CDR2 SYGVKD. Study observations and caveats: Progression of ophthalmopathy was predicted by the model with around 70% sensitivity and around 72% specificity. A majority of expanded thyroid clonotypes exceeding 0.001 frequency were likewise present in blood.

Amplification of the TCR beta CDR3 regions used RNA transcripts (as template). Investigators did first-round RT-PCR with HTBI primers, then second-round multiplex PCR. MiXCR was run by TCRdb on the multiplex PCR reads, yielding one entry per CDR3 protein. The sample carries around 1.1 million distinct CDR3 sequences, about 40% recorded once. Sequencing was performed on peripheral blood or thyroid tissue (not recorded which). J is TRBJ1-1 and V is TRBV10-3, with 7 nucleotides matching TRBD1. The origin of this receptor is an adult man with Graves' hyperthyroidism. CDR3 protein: CASREGAGGRTEAFF. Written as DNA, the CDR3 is TGTGCCAGCAGGGAGGGGGCAGGGGGACGCACTGAAGCTTTCTTT.